The 19 T cell receptor beta chains given below trace back to one sample, sequenced in a study of blood T cell repertoires in COVID-19. Repertoires were generated with immunoSEQ multiplex PCR, while TCRdb's copy carries only in-frame clones and drops some. The sample records tens of thousands of clones, around 65% being singletons. Specimen: peripheral blood. The origin of the receptors is a woman between 65 and 79 years old with acute or convalescent COVID-19.

The chain is built from TRBV5-1 and TRBJ2-7; 9 nucleotides match TRBD1. The V gene end was trimmed by 4 bases and the J gene end by 2 bases; junction bases not matched to a gene: 4. This CDR3 is built from 14 residues. Germline V CDR1 and CDR2: SGHRS, YFSETQ. CDR3: CASSGDRAAYEQYF. CDR3 nucleotide sequence: TGCGCCAGCAGCGGGGACAGGGCGGCCTACGAGCAGTACTTC.

The CDR3 loop is CASIGGGAYNEQFF. DNA for the CDR3: TGCGCCAGCATCGGCGGGGGGGCTTACAATGAGCAGTTCTTC. The gene calls are TRBV10-2 and TRBJ2-1, with 9 bases lining up with TRBD2. The germline V gene encodes CDR1 WSHSY and CDR2 SAAADI. Trimming took 7 bases from V and 4 from J; bases not matched to a gene: 5. The CDR3 spans 14 residues.

By frequency in the sample, this clone is medium-sized. This rearrangement joins TRBV24-1 to TRBJ1-6; tentatively, D is TRBD1 (5 bases). This CDR3 is 17 amino acids long. V lost 12 bases and J lost 4, with 24 bases in between. From germline, CDR1 is KGHDR and CDR2 SFDVKD. The CDR3 protein is CADRTSRSSYYNSPLHF. DNA for the CDR3: TGTGCCGACCGGACAAGCCGTTCCTCCTATTATAATTCACCCCTCCACTTT.

In its sample, this clone was seen a few times. This rearrangement joins TRBV5-6 to TRBJ1-1; 10 positions agree with TRBD1. The germline V gene encodes CDR1 SGHDT and CDR2 YYEEEE. Trimming removed 4 bases from V and 4 bases from J; junction bases left unmatched: 1. The CDR3 contains 13 residues. This CDR3 is CASSRQGATEAFF. The CDR3 nucleotides are TGTGCCAGCAGCCGACAGGGGGCCACTGAAGCTTTCTTT. The whole variable domain, remainder taken from reference TRBV5-6 and TRBJ1-1, is DAGVTQSPTHLIKTRGQQVTLRCSPKSGHDTVSWYQQALGQGPQFIFQYYEEEERQRGNFPDRFSGHQFPNYSSELNVNALLLGDSALYLCASSRQGATEAFFGQGTRLTVV.

This rearrangement joins TRBV7-8 to TRBJ2-7; 8 bases fit TRBD2. V lost 5 bases and J lost 4; bases outside the gene matches: 7. Looked up from germline, CDR1 is SGHVS and CDR2 is FQNEAQ. The CDR3 runs to 14 residues. CDR3 nucleotides: TGTGCCAGCAGCGTTAGCGGGATGGGGTACGAGCAGTACTTC. It yields the protein CASSVSGMGYEQYF.

The CDR3 loop reads CASTNSLNYGYTF. CDR3 DNA sequence: TGTGCCAGTACGAACAGCCTTAACTATGGCTACACCTTC. This chain connects TRBV19 to TRBJ1-2, with no clear D. Germline CDR1 reads LNHDA; CDR2 reads SQIVND (reference sequence). V shed 7 bases and J shed 1 base, with 10 bases lying between them. This CDR3 spans 13 amino acids.

This clone was seen a few times. The chain is built from TRBV3-1 (or the pseudogene TRBV3-2) and TRBJ2-2; 8 bases map to TRBD2. Germline loops: CDR1 LGHDT, CDR2 YNNKEL (reference sequence). Unmatched junction bases numbered 8, after V lost 7 bases and J lost 1 base. This CDR3 is built from 16 residues. The CDR3 protein is CASTPEAGGNTGELFF. CDR3 DNA: TGTGCCAGCACCCCGGAGGCGGGAGGGAACACCGGGGAGCTGTTTTTT.

This clone came up once. CDR3 in DNA: TGTGCCATCAGTGCCATGGGACAGCTAAACTATGGCTACACCTTC. This gives the protein CAISAMGQLNYGYTF. The J gene is TRBJ1-2, the V gene TRBV10-3; 7 bases match TRBD1. Germline CDR1 reads ENHRY; CDR2 reads SYGVKD. The V segment lost 4 bases and the J segment 2 bases; nucleotides outside the gene matches: 7. There are 15 residues in the CDR3.

This sequence joins TRBV10-3 and TRBJ2-5; 8 bases align to TRBD1. The CDR3 runs to 14 residues. Germline trimming cut 4 bases from V and 2 bases from J; bases unmatched to any gene: 3. Germline CDR1 and CDR2: ENHRY and SYGVKD. The CDR3 DNA follows: TGTGCCATCAGTGCAAGGACAGGGCAAGAGACCCAGTACTTC. Protein sequence: CAISARTGQETQYF.

V is TRBV6-1 and J is TRBJ2-7; 11 bases line up with TRBD1. The CDR3 loop spans 16 amino acids. Per germline, CDR1 MNHNS and CDR2 SASEGT. V gave up 4 bases and J gave up 4 bases; unmatched junction bases: 9. CDR3 DNA sequence: TGTGCCAGCAGTGGCGGACCCGGGACAGGGGGGTACGAGCAGTACTTC. Residues: CASSGGPGTGGYEQYF.

The genes are TRBV2 and TRBJ2-1, with 12 bases identical to TRBD2. This CDR3 is built from 16 residues. The J segment lost 5 bases and the V segment lost 6 bases, leaving 8 bases of the junction unmatched. The germline gives CDR1 SNHLY, CDR2 FYNNEI. This chain's CDR3 is CASRRLAGGRDNEQFF. In DNA form, the CDR3 reads TGTGCCAGCAGGAGGCTAGCGGGGGGGAGGGACAATGAGCAGTTCTTC.

CDR3 loop: CASRKLGGGEKLFF. CDR3 DNA: TGTGCCAGCAGAAAGCTCGGGGGGGGTGAAAAACTGTTTTTT. The genes are TRBV2 and TRBJ1-4; a possible D gene is TRBD1 (5 bases). CDR1 SNHLY and CDR2 FYNNEI come from the germline V gene. V lost 6 bases and J 7 bases, leaving 15 bases between the germline ends. The CDR3 is 14 residues long.

This sequence joins TRBV2 and TRBJ2-1; TRBD2 aligns across 9 bases. CDR1 is SNHLY and CDR2 is FYNNEI in the germline V gene. CDR3 length equals 15 residues. The trim removed 5 bases at V and 8 bases at J, leaving 10 bases unmatched. In DNA form, the CDR3 reads TGTGCCAGCAGTCCCCGACTAGCGGTAGTACATGAGCAGTTCTTC. It is translated as CASSPRLAVVHEQFF.

The rearrangement joins TRBV6-2 or TRBV6-3 to TRBJ2-5; TRBD1 matches 10 bases. This CDR3 spans 15 amino acids. Germline V gene lookup returns CDR1 MNHEY and CDR2 SVGEGT. The junction had 8 bases not matched to a gene; V was cut back by 5 bases and J by 5 bases. The CDR3 reads CASSDRDRGRETQYF. The CDR3, as DNA: TGTGCCAGCAGTGACCGGGACAGGGGTCGGGAGACCCAGTACTTC.

V usage is TRBV2 and J usage is TRBJ2-2; TRBD1 might be the D (6 bases). Germline V CDR1 and CDR2: SNHLY, FYNNEI. V shed 5 bases and J shed 8 bases, with 15 bases lying between them. The CDR3 consists of 14 residues. The CDR3 DNA reads as TGTGCCAGCAGTCCTACAGGGAGTGCGGGGGAGCTGTTTTTT. It codes for CASSPTGSAGELFF. The complete variable domain, with remaining parts taken from reference TRBV2 and TRBJ2-2, reads EPEVTQTPSHQVTQMGQEVILRCVPISNHLYFYWYRQILGQKVEFLVSFYNNEISEKSEIFDDQFSVERPDGSNFTLKIRSTKLEDSAMYFCASSPTGSAGELFFGEGSRLTVL.

This clone came up a few times. The V gene is TRBV6-4, the J gene TRBJ1-2; 10 bases align to TRBD1. Trimming cost V 7 bases and J 0 bases; bases outside gene matches: 5. Germline CDR1 and CDR2: MRHNA and SNTAGT. The CDR3 has 15 residues. This CDR3 reads CASKRTGGANYGYTF. Here the CDR3 DNA reads TGTGCCAGCAAGCGGACAGGGGGGGCTAACTATGGCTACACCTTC.

This clone was detected only once. This sequence joins TRBV27 and TRBJ1-5; 10 bases map to TRBD1. This CDR3 has 17 amino acids. Germline CDR1 is MNHEY and CDR2 is SMNVEV (reference sequence). V was clipped by 4 bases and J by 0 bases; unmatched bases: 6. The CDR3 here is CASSSTGGVRSNQPQHF. The CDR3 DNA sequence: TGTGCCAGCAGTTCGACAGGGGGCGTGCGTAGCAATCAGCCCCAGCATTTT.

This sequence joins TRBV5-4 and TRBJ2-3; possibly TRBD2 for D (5 bases). The CDR3 sequence is 16 residues long. The V gene's germline CDR1 is SGHNT and CDR2 YYREEE (reference sequence). The V end lost 0 bases, the J end lost 4 bases, and 15 bases lay between the germline ends. DNA of the CDR3: TGTGCCAGCAGCTTGGGTGCGGGTATTTTTGCAGATACGCAGTATTTT. Translation gives CASSLGAGIFADTQYF.

The chain recombines TRBV3-1 (or the pseudogene TRBV3-2) with TRBJ1-1; D possibly corresponds to TRBD1 (6 bases). The CDR3 loop spans 12 amino acids. CDR1 and CDR2 from the germline V gene are LGHDT and YNNKEL (reference sequence). V lost 5 bases and J lost 11, with 15 bases in between. The CDR3 DNA sequence: TGTGCCAGCAGCGCTACAGGGTTGCTTGCTTTCTTT. This encodes CASSATGLLAFF.